The 7 T cell receptor beta chains reported below all come from one sample, sequenced in a study of OX40 agonist ivuxolimab in advanced cancers. Clones were sequenced by immunoSEQ multiplex PCR, and TCRdb holds only the in-frame ones, with some missing. The sample has tens of thousands of clones, roughly nine tenths seen once. The sequences come from CD4+ or CD8+ T cells sorted from blood, collected in a trial of the OX40 agonist ivuxolimab. Receptors were obtained from an adult with an advanced solid tumor such as melanoma, head and neck, liver or kidney cancer.

The CDR3 nucleotides read TGTGCCAGCAGCTCGACAGGGGGTTATGGGAATGAGCAGTTCTTC. Translation: CASSSTGGYGNEQFF. V gene TRBV7-8 combines with J gene TRBJ2-1; 9 positions match TRBD1. Germline V lookup: CDR1 SGHVS, CDR2 FQNEAQ. The CDR3 totals 15 residues. The junction had 8 bases not matched to a gene; V was cut back by 4 bases and J by 7 bases.

The CDR3 region is CASSVGQAGPEAFF. The DNA for the CDR3 is TGTGCCAGCAGCGTAGGGCAGGCGGGGCCTGAAGCTTTCTTT. J is TRBJ1-1 and V is TRBV9; tentative D call: TRBD1 (5 bases). Germline CDR1 is SGDLS and CDR2 is YYNGEE. This CDR3 is 14 amino acids long. With 0 bases removed from V and 6 bases from J, the gap between germline ends came to 12 bases.

The V gene is TRBV7-9, the J gene TRBJ2-5; no definite D call. Germline V gene lookup returns CDR1 SEHNR and CDR2 FQNEAQ (reference sequence). The ends were cut back, 4 bases at V and 5 bases at J, with 11 bases in the middle. The CDR3 extends over 13 amino acids. As DNA, the CDR3 is TGTGCCAGCAGCTCTTCGGATCAGGAGACCCAGTACTTC. It yields the protein CASSSSDQETQYF.

The chain couples TRBV28 to TRBJ1-1, with 8 bases matching TRBD1. CDR1 is MDHEN and CDR2 is SYDVKM in the germline V gene. The CDR3 runs 14 residues. The V gene end was trimmed by 4 bases and the J gene end by 5 bases; junction bases not matched to a gene: 6. The CDR3 coding sequence is TGTGCCAGCAGTTCGACAGGGGCCCTGACTGAAGCTTTCTTT. The encoded protein is CASSSTGALTEAFF.

The V and J genes are TRBV11-3 and TRBJ2-1; TRBD2 matches 8 bases. Germline CDR1 SGHNT, CDR2 YENEEA. The CDR3 runs 15 residues. With V trimmed by 5 bases and J by 8 bases, 11 bases remained unmatched. As DNA, the CDR3 is TGTGCCAGCAGCGCCCCCGGGAGGGCCGTAGATGAGCAGTTCTTC. The encoded protein is CASSAPGRAVDEQFF.

The chain has TRBV4-1 and TRBJ2-7, with D possibly called TRBD1 or TRBD2 (5 bases each). CDR3 length: 13 amino acids. Per the germline V gene, CDR1 is MGHRA and CDR2 is YSYEKL. Trimming cost V 3 bases and J 5 bases, with 11 bases left between them. CDR3 DNA sequence: TGCGCCAGCAGCCAGTATGGGACCGACGAGCAGTACTTC. Translating gives CASSQYGTDEQYF.

This chain connects TRBV9 to TRBJ1-2, with 9 bases that match TRBD1. The CDR3 runs 15 residues. J was trimmed by 7 bases and V by 0 bases; bases with no gene match: 7. Germline CDR1 SGDLS, CDR2 YYNGEE. The chain's CDR3 is CASSVDLQGAFGYTF. CDR3 DNA sequence: TGTGCCAGCAGCGTAGACCTACAGGGGGCCTTTGGCTACACCTTC.